This is a list of T cell receptor beta chains from one sample in a study of STAT5B mutations in CD4+ large granular lymphocyte leukemia. The method was immunoSEQ multiplex PCR; TCRdb's version includes in-frame clones alone and lacks a portion of them. The sample holds some 30,000 clones, roughly 81% seen once. The sample taken for sequencing was CD4+ T cells from blood buffy coats. These receptors were obtained from a human donor in good health. Each CDR3 is given with its conserved first and last residue. Each record gives: V gene, clone size, D gene, CDR3 length, J gene, CDR3 protein, CDR3 DNA. The D gene is left open where the match is weak. Where a row states a size, it is once, few, many or the class of an expanded clone; other rows omit it.

>TRBV18|-|TRBD2|17|TRBJ2-3
CASSPRQGVLAGATQYF
TGTGCCAGCTCACCCCGCCAGGGGGTTCTAGCGGGAGCTACGCAGTATTTT
>TRBV30|-|TRBD1|13|TRBJ2-7
CAWTRDRPYEQYF
TGTGCCTGGACCCGGGACAGACCCTACGAGCAGTACTTC
>TRBV6-1|-|TRBD2|14|TRBJ2-1
CASMSSGSWDEQFF
TGTGCCAGCATGTCTAGCGGGAGTTGGGATGAGCAGTTCTTC
>TRBV10-3|-|-|13|TRBJ1-4
CAISATENEKLFF
TGTGCCATCAGTGCGACTGAGAATGAAAAACTGTTTTTT
>TRBV7-2|-|-|13|TRBJ2-1
CASSFVQGNEQFF
TGTGCCAGCAGCTTTGTTCAGGGTAATGAGCAGTTCTTC
>TRBV21-1|-|-|19|TRBJ2-5
CASSYDRQGAKINQETQYF
TGTGCCAGCAGTTATGATAGACAGGGCGCGAAGATAAACCAAGAGACCCAGTACTTC
>TRBV7-2|-|-|16|TRBJ1-5
CASSLAGGPLEQPQHF
TGTGCCAGCAGCTTAGCGGGGGGACCCTTGGAACAGCCCCAGCATTTT
>TRBV28|-|-|14|TRBJ2-7
CASSRKYGAYEQYF
TGTGCCAGCAGCAGAAAGTATGGGGCTTACGAGCAGTACTTC
>TRBV27|-|TRBD1|15|TRBJ2-7
CASRRTAGQGYEQYF
TGTGCCAGCAGGCGGACTGCGGGACAGGGATACGAGCAGTACTTC
>TRBV29-1|-|-|12|TRBJ2-5
CSVSTAGETQYF
TGCAGCGTTTCGACCGCAGGGGAGACCCAGTACTTC
>TRBV9|few|-|15|TRBJ2-7
CASSVGGGLSYEQYF
TGTGCCAGCAGCGTAGGTGGCGGGCTATCCTACGAGCAGTACTTC
>TRBV10-3|-|-|13|TRBJ2-5
CAIKAGQRETQYF
TGTGCCATCAAGGCGGGACAACGAGAGACCCAGTACTTC
>TRBV9|-|TRBD2|18|TRBJ2-5
CASSVDPRLAGTQETQYF
TGTGCCAGCAGCGTAGATCCGAGACTAGCGGGGACCCAAGAGACCCAGTACTTC
>TRBV19|-|-|13|TRBJ1-5
CASSRAVRQPQHF
TGTGCCAGTAGTAGGGCAGTCCGGCAGCCCCAGCATTTT
>TRBV19|-|TRBD1|16|TRBJ1-5
CASSVGPTGDNQPQHF
TGTGCCAGTAGTGTAGGTCCGACAGGGGACAATCAGCCCCAGCATTTT
>TRBV5-1|-|-|16|TRBJ1-3
CASSSMLSSSGNTIYF
TGCGCCAGCAGCTCCATGCTCTCAAGCTCTGGAAACACCATATATTTT
>TRBV11-2|-|TRBD2|15|TRBJ2-3
CASRVGLAGTDTQYF
TGTGCCAGCAGGGTGGGACTAGCGGGAACAGATACGCAGTATTTT
>TRBV9|-|TRBD2|16|TRBJ2-2
CASSVALGGDTGELFF
TGTGCCAGCAGCGTAGCTCTGGGGGGGGACACCGGGGAGCTGTTTTTT
>TRBV4-2|-|-|16|TRBJ1-5
CASSRGVRGLGQPQHF
TGTGCCAGCAGCCGGGGGGTACGGGGTCTAGGTCAGCCCCAGCATTTT
>TRBV19|-|-|17|TRBJ1-5
CASSIGQGRGSNQPQHF
TGTGCCAGTAGTATAGGGCAGGGAAGGGGTAGCAATCAGCCCCAGCATTTT
>TRBV6-5|-|TRBD2|15|TRBJ2-5
CASSHLGEGRETQYF
TGTGCCAGCAGTCACCTGGGGGAGGGAAGAGAGACCCAGTACTTC
>TRBV7-6|-|TRBD1|20|TRBJ2-2
CASSLIGYRDRGEGTGELFF
TGTGCCAGCAGCCTCATAGGGTACCGGGACAGGGGCGAGGGCACCGGGGAGCTGTTTTTT
>TRBV11-3|-|-|13|TRBJ1-2
CASSAGPGRGYTF
TGTGCCAGCAGCGCGGGCCCCGGGAGGGGCTACACCTTC
>TRBV2|-|-|12|TRBJ2-7
CASSTKGYEQYF
TGTGCCAGCAGTACCAAGGGGTACGAGCAGTACTTC
>TRBV7-2|-|-|12|TRBJ2-7
CASSLDTVEQYF
TGTGCCAGCAGCCTGGACACGGTTGAGCAGTACTTC
>TRBV11-3|few|TRBD2|15|TRBJ2-3
CASSLDGLAGATQYF
TGTGCCAGCAGCTTAGACGGACTAGCGGGAGCCACGCAGTATTTT
>TRBV10-1|-|TRBD2|17|TRBJ2-1
CASSTGRPLKFNNEQFF
TGCGCCAGCAGTACCGGGAGGCCGCTTAAATTTAACAATGAGCAGTTCTTC
>TRBV7-2|-|TRBD2|15|TRBJ2-1
CASSFGTSGTLEQFF
TGTGCCAGCAGTTTTGGGACTAGCGGGACTCTCGAGCAGTTCTTC
>TRBV14|-|-|14|TRBJ1-1
CASSQTRLNTEAFF
TGTGCCAGCAGCCAAACAAGATTAAACACTGAAGCTTTCTTT
>TRBV19|-|TRBD2|15|TRBJ2-7
CASSTIAGGPGEQYF
TGTGCCAGTAGTACCATAGCGGGAGGGCCGGGGGAGCAGTACTTC
>TRBV27|once|-|15|TRBJ2-3
CASSSNGGSTDTQYF
TGTGCCAGCAGTTCGAACGGAGGGTCCACAGATACGCAGTATTTT
>TRBV11-2|-|-|15|TRBJ2-2
CASSRTAANTGELFF
TGTGCCAGCAGCCGGACAGCGGCGAACACCGGGGAGCTGTTTTTT
>TRBV28|once|-|16|TRBJ1-2
CASSTGSQVANYGYTF
TGTGCCAGCAGTACAGGGAGCCAAGTTGCTAACTATGGCTACACCTTC
>TRBV9|-|TRBD1|15|TRBJ2-7
CASSASGQRLHEQYF
TGTGCCAGCAGCGCATCGGGACAGCGACTACACGAGCAGTACTTC
>TRBV4-2|-|TRBD1|15|TRBJ1-5
CASSLGQGAFQPQHF
TGTGCCAGCAGCCTGGGACAGGGGGCTTTCCAGCCCCAGCATTTT
>TRBV7-2|-|-|15|TRBJ2-1
CASSWGGGPYNEQFF
TGTGCCAGCAGCTGGGGGGGCGGACCCTACAATGAGCAGTTCTTC
>TRBV7-2|-|TRBD2|14|TRBJ2-7
CASSLSGSSYEQYF
TGTGCCAGCAGTTTAAGCGGGAGCTCCTACGAGCAGTACTTC
>TRBV15|-|-|16|TRBJ2-5
CATSRAVGPRGETQYF
TGTGCCACCAGCAGAGCCGTCGGACCCCGGGGGGAGACCCAGTACTTC
>TRBV6-1|-|-|13|TRBJ2-3
CASTDPGVDTQYF
TGTGCCAGCACAGACCCAGGGGTTGATACGCAGTATTTT
>TRBV5-1|-|TRBD2|14|TRBJ2-1
CASHTGLAFHEQFF
TGCGCCAGCCACACGGGACTAGCCTTCCATGAGCAGTTCTTC
>TRBV7-3|-|-|16|TRBJ2-2
CASSMAQGANTGELFF
TGTGCCAGCAGCATGGCACAGGGTGCGAACACCGGGGAGCTGTTTTTT
>TRBV5-1|-|TRBD2|18|TRBJ2-3
CASSLALAGGPAGDTQYF
TGCGCCAGCAGCTTGGCTCTAGCGGGAGGGCCTGCCGGAGATACGCAGTATTTT
>TRBV6-6|-|TRBD2|16|TRBJ2-1
CASSYAMGLSYNEQFF
TGTGCCAGCAGTTACGCTATGGGACTATCCTACAATGAGCAGTTCTTC
>TRBV28|-|-|12|TRBJ1-2
CASSLNRYGYTF
TGTGCCAGCAGTTTAAACCGCTATGGCTACACCTTC
>TRBV7-9|-|TRBD1|15|TRBJ2-3
CASRYTGTGGDTQYF
TGTGCCAGCAGGTACACCGGGACAGGCGGCGATACGCAGTATTTT
>TRBV19|-|TRBD1|17|TRBJ2-2
CASSKPGGTTNTGELFF
TGTGCCAGTAGTAAACCAGGGGGAACGACGAACACCGGGGAGCTGTTTTTT
>TRBV7-2|-|TRBD1|13|TRBJ1-1
CASRTGAGTEAFF
TGTGCCAGCAGGACAGGGGCGGGCACTGAAGCTTTCTTT
>TRBV4-3|-|TRBD1|13|TRBJ1-2
CASSQTGNYGYTF
TGCGCCAGCAGCCAGACAGGGAATTATGGCTACACCTTC
>TRBV4-3|-|TRBD1|16|TRBJ2-1
CASSQDVGQGYREQFF
TGCGCCAGCAGCCAAGATGTGGGACAGGGGTATCGTGAGCAGTTCTTC
>TRBV7-3|-|TRBD1|16|TRBJ2-3
CASSLRTGGSTDTQYF
TGTGCCAGCAGCTTAAGGACAGGGGGGAGCACAGATACGCAGTATTTT
>TRBV28|-|-|13|TRBJ2-7
CASSFGQPREQYF
TGTGCCAGCAGTTTCGGACAGCCGAGGGAGCAGTACTTC
>TRBV5-1|-|-|13|TRBJ2-3
CASHLPADYTQYF
TGCGCCAGCCACCTACCGGCGGACTATACGCAGTATTTT
>TRBV27|-|-|15|TRBJ1-3
CASSSILYSGNTIYF
TGTGCCAGCAGCTCCATTTTATACTCTGGAAACACCATATATTTT